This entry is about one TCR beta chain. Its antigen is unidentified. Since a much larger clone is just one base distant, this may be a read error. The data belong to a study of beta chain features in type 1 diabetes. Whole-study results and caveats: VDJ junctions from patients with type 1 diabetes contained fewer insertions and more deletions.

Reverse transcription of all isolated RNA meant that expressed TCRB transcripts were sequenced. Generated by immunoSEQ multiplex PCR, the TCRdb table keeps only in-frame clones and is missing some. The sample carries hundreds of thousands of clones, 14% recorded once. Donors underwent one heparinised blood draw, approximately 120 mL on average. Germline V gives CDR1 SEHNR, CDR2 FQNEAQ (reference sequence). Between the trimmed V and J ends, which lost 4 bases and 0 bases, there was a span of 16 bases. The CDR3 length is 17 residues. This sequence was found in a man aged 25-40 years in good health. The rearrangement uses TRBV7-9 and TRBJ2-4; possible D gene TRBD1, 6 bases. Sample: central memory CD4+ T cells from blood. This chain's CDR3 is CASSSNRGQRAKNIQYF. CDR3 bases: TGTGCCAGCAGCTCGAACAGAGGACAGAGAGCCAAAAACATTCAGTACTTC.